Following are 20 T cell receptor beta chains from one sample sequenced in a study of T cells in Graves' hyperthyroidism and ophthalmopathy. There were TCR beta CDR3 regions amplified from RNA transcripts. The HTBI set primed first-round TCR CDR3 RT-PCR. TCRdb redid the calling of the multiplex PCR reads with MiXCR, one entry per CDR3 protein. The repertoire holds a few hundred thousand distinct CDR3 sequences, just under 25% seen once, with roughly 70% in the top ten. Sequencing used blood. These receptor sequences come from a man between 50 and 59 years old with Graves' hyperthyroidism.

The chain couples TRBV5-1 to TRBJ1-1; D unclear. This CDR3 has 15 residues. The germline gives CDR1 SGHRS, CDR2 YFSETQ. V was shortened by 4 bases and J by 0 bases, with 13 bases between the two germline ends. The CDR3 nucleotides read TGCGCCAGCAGCACACCGGGAGACATGAACACTGAAGCTTTCTTT. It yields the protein CASSTPGDMNTEAFF.

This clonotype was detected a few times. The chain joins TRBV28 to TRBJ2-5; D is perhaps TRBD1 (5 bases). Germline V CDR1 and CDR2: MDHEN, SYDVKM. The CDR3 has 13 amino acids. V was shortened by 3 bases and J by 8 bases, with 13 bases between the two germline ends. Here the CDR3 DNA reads TGTGCCAGCAGTTTCGAGTGGTGGGGCACCCAGTACTTC. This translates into CASSFEWWGTQYF.

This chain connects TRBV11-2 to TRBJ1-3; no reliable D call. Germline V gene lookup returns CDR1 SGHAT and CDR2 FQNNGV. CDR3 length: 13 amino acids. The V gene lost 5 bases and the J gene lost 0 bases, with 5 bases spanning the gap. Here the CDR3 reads CASSVLSGNTIYF. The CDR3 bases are TGTGCCAGCAGCGTCCTCTCTGGAAACACCATATATTTT.

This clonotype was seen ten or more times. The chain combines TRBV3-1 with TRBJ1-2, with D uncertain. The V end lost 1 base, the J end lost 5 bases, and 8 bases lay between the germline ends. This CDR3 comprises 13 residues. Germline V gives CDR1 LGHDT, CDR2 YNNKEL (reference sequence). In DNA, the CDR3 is TGTGCCAGCAGCCAAGGGGCAGCTTATGGCTACACCTTC. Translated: CASSQGAAYGYTF.

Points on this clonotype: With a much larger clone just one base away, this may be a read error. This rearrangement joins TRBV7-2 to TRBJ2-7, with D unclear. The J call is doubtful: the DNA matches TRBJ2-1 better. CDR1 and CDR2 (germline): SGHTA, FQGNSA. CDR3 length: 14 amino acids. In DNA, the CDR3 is TGTGCCAGCAGCTTAGTGGCCCACTCCTACGAGCAGTTCTTC. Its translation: CASSLVAHSYEQFF.

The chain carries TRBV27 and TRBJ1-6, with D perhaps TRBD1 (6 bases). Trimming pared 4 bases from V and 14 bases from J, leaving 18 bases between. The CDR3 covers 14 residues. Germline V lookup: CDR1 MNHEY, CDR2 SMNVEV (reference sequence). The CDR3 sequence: CASSSRLAGGTLHF. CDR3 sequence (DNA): TGTGCCAGCAGTTCCAGACTAGCGGGGGGCACCCTCCACTTT.

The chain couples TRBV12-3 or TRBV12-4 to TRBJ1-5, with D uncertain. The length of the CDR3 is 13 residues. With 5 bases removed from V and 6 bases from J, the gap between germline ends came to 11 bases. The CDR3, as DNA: TGTGCCAGCAGTATAGGGAATCGTCAGCCCCAGCATTTT. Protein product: CASSIGNRQPQHF.

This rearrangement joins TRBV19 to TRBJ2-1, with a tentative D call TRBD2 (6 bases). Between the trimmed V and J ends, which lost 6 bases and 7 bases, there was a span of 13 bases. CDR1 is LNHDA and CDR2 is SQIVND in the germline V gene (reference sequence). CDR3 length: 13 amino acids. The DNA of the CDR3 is TGTGCCAGTAGAGGGGAGGCCGGGAATGAGCAGTTCTTC. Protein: CASRGEAGNEQFF. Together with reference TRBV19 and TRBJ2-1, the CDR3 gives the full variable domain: DGGITQSPKYLFRKEGQNVTLSCEQNLNHDAMYWYRQDPGQGLRLIYYSQIVNDFQKGDIAEGYSVSREKKESFPLTVTSAQKNPTAFYLCASRGEAGNEQFFGPGTRLTVL.

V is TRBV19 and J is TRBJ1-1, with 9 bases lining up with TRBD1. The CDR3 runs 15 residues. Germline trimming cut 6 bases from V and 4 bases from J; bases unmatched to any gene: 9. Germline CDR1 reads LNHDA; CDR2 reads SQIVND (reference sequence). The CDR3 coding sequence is TGTGCCAGTAGGCCCGGGACAGGGAGAGGCACTGAAGCTTTCTTT. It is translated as CASRPGTGRGTEAFF.

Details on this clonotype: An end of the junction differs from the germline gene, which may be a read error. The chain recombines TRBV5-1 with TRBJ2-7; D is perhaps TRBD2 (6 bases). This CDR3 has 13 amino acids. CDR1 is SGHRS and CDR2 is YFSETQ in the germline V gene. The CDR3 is CASSYGLTREPYF. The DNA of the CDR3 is TGCGCCAGCAGCTATGGACTCACTCGGGAGCCGTACTTC.

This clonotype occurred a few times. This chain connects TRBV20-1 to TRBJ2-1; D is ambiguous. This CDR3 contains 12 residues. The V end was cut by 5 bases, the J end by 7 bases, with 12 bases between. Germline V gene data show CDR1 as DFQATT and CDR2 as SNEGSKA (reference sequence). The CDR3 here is CSASRGQNEQFF. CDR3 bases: TGCAGTGCTTCCCGTGGGCAGAATGAGCAGTTCTTC.

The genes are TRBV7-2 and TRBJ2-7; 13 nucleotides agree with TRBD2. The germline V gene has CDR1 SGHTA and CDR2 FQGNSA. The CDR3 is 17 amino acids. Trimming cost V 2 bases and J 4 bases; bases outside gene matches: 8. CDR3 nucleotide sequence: TGTGCCAGCAGCTTATGGGGGACTAGCGGGATGCGATACGAGCAGTACTTC. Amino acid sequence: CASSLWGTSGMRYEQYF.

DNA of the CDR3: TGTGCCACCAGCACGGAGGGGGCAGGCCGGGCTTTCTTT. Translated: CATSTEGAGRAFF. V usage is TRBV15 and J usage is TRBJ1-1; TRBD1 matches 7 bases. The germline V gene encodes CDR1 LNHNV and CDR2 YYDKDF (reference sequence). V lost 4 bases and J lost 11; bases outside the gene matches: 10. The CDR3 totals 13 residues.

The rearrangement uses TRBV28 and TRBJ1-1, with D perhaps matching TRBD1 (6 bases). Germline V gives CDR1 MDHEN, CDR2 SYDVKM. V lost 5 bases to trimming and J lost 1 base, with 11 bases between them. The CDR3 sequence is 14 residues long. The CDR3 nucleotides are TGTGCCAGCAGTCCAGGGGCGGAGAACACTGAAGCTTTCTTT. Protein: CASSPGAENTEAFF.

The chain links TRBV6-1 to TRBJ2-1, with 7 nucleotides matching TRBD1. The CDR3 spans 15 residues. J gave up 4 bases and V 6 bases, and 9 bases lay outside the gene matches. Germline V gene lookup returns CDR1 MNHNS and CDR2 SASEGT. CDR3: CASSLRDRPYNEQFF. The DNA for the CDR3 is TGTGCCAGCAGCCTCCGGGACAGACCTTACAATGAGCAGTTCTTC.

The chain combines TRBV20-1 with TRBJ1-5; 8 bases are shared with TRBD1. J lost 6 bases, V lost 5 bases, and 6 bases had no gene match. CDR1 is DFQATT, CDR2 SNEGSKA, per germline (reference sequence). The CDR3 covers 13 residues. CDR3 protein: CSALDREGQPQHF. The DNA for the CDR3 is TGCAGTGCTCTGGACAGGGAGGGTCAGCCCCAGCATTTT.

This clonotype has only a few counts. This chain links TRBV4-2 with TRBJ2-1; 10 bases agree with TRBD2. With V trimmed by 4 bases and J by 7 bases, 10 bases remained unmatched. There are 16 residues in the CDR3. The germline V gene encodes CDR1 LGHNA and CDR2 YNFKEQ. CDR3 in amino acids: CASSPQLAGERNEQFF. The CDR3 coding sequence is TGTGCCAGCAGCCCCCAGCTAGCGGGAGAACGGAATGAGCAGTTCTTC.

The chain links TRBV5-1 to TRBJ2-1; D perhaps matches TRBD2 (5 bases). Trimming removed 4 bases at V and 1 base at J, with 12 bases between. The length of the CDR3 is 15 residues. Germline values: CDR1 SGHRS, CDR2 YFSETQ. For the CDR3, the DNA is TGCGCCAGCAGCATAGCGAGATTTTCCTACAATGAGCAGTTCTTC. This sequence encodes CASSIARFSYNEQFF. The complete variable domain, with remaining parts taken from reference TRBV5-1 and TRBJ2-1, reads KAGVTQTPRYLIKTRGQQVTLSCSPISGHRSVSWYQQTPGQGLQFLFEYFSETQRNKGNFPGRFSGRQFSNSRSEMNVSTLELGDSALYLCASSIARFSYNEQFFGPGTRLTVL.

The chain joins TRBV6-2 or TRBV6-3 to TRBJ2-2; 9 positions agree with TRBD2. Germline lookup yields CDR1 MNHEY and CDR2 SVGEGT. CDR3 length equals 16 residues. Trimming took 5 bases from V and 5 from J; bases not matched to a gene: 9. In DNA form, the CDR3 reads TGTGCCAGCAGTGGGATAGCGGGAGTGCAGACCGGGGAGCTGTTTTTT. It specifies CASSGIAGVQTGELFF.

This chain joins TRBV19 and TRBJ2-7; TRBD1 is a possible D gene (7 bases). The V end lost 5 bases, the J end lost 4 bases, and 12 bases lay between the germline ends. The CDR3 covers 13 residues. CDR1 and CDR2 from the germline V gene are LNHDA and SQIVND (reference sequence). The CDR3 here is CASSSGGIYEQYF. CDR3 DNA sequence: TGTGCCAGTAGTTCAGGGGGGATTTACGAGCAGTACTTC.